The 9 T cell receptor beta chains presented below share a single source sample, sequenced in a study of shared clonotypes between healthy human individuals. The data were produced by immunoSEQ multiplex PCR, yet TCRdb's version contains in-frame clones alone and is incomplete. The sample consists of more than 2,000,000 clones, 85% to 95% of them appearing once. The sample comprised naive CD4+ T cells sorted from blood. The subset is: CD45RA+ positively selected. The source is a man aged 18 to 30 in good health.

The V gene is TRBV11-2, the J gene TRBJ2-5, with TRBD2 matching over 8 bases. This CDR3 contains 15 residues. Germline CDR1 and CDR2: SGHAT and FQNNGV. V shed 6 bases and J 2 bases; nucleotides not matched to a gene: 8. The CDR3 reads CASSRGLVWQETQYF. The CDR3 DNA reads TGTGCCAGCAGTAGGGGACTAGTTTGGCAAGAGACCCAGTACTTC.

The V call is TRBV11-2, the J call TRBJ2-6, with 10 bases aligning to TRBD1. The length of the CDR3 is 19 residues. CDR1 and CDR2 from the germline V gene are SGHAT and FQNNGV. Unmatched junction bases numbered 10, after V lost 5 bases and J lost 0 bases. The CDR3 nucleotides read TGTGCCAGCAGCCGACGTCCGGGACAGGGGCCCTCTGGGGCCAACGTCCTGACTTTC. This gives the protein CASSRRPGQGPSGANVLTF. The full variable domain, completed using reference TRBV11-2 and TRBJ2-6, is EAGVAQSPRYKIIEKRQSVAFWCNPISGHATLYWYQQILGQGPKLLIQFQNNGVVDDSQLPKDRFSAERLKGVDSTLKIQPAKLEDSAVYLCASSRRPGQGPSGANVLTFGAGSRLTVL.

The CDR3 DNA reads TGTGCCAGCTCCCAGACCTTTAGCACAGATACGCAGTATTTT. This sequence encodes CASSQTFSTDTQYF. The chain carries TRBV25-1 and TRBJ2-3; no definite D call. Per germline, CDR1 MGHDK and CDR2 SYGVNS. V was cut by 8 bases and J by 0 bases, with 12 bases left in between. The CDR3 is 14 amino acids.

The rearrangement uses TRBV5-1 and TRBJ1-1, with D possibly being TRBD1 (6 bases). Germline CDR1 is SGHRS and CDR2 is YFSETQ. The V and J ends lost 5 bases and 3 bases respectively, with 20 bases between them. The CDR3 consists of 16 residues. CDR3 loop: CASRIQGRDLDTEAFF. The CDR3 DNA follows: TGCGCCAGCAGAATACAGGGACGCGACCTCGACACTGAAGCTTTCTTT.

The rearrangement links TRBV2 to TRBJ2-3, with a tentative D call TRBD2 (5 bases). The CDR3 length is 15 residues. Looked up from germline, CDR1 is SNHLY and CDR2 is FYNNEI. V was pared by 4 bases and J by 1 base, with 12 bases between. The CDR3 nucleotides are TGTGCCAGCAGTGGTCAGAGGGCGGGCACAGATACGCAGTATTTT. Translated: CASSGQRAGTDTQYF.

V gene TRBV6-4 combines with J gene TRBJ1-2, with a weak D call TRBD1 (6 bases). V was trimmed by 3 bases and J by 5 bases, leaving 13 bases between them. The germline V gene has CDR1 MRHNA and CDR2 SNTAGT. The CDR3 has 14 amino acids. As DNA, the CDR3 is TGTGCCAGCAGTGAGTCACAGGGTGAGTATGGCTACACCTTC. Translated: CASSESQGEYGYTF.

The chain carries TRBV7-2 and TRBJ1-2; the D gene is possibly TRBD1 (6 bases). CDR3 length: 13 residues. CDR1 is SGHTA, CDR2 FQGNSA, per germline. V dropped 8 bases and J dropped 4 bases, with 14 bases sitting between them. The CDR3 DNA reads as TGTGCCAGCGGACAAACAGGGATCTATGGCTACACCTTC. Amino acid sequence: CASGQTGIYGYTF. Full variable domain (remainder filled in from reference TRBV7-2 and TRBJ1-2): GAGVSQSPSNKVTEKGKDVELRCDPISGHTALYWYRQSLGQGLEFLIYFQGNSAPDKSGLPSDRFSAERTGGSVSTLTIQRTQQEDSAVYLCASGQTGIYGYTFGSGTRLTVV.

This chain uses TRBV10-3 with TRBJ2-5, with 10 bases lining up with TRBD2. TRBJ2-7 matches the DNA end more closely, so the J call is doubtful. The germline V gene has CDR1 ENHRY and CDR2 SYGVKD. There are 14 residues in the CDR3. Here the CDR3 reads CAISASGSSYEQYF. The DNA of the CDR3 is TGTGCCATCAGTGCTAGCGGGAGCTCCTACGAGCAGTACTTC.

The chain joins TRBV10-1 to TRBJ1-1, with a weak D call TRBD1 (6 bases). This CDR3 comprises 13 residues. Germline CDR1 WNHNN, CDR2 SYGVQD (reference sequence). V was clipped by 4 bases and J by 4 bases, with 10 bases between them. CDR3: CASSGGGGTEAFF. CDR3 in DNA: TGCGCCAGCAGTGGAGGGGGGGGCACTGAAGCTTTCTTT.